Listed below are T cell receptor beta chains from one sample, sequenced in a study of cytomegalovirus exposure and HLA in healthy donors. The assay was immunoSEQ multiplex PCR, and TCRdb's table has in-frame clones only and misses some. The data show 100,000 to 150,000 clones, more than 80% seen once. The sequencing sample was made of PBMCs. The origin of the receptors is a middle-aged man in good health and CMV-seronegative. Each CDR3 is given with its conserved first and last residue. A D gene is named only where the DNA matches it firmly. A row's size may be missing; if present it is once, few, many or a size class.

>.|TRBV6-5|TRBJ1-2|.
CASSLNRLNNYGYTF
TGTGCCAGCAGCCTCAACAGGCTCAATAACTATGGCTACACCTTC
>.|TRBV6-1|TRBJ1-1|.
CASSEAEQVGGAFF
TGTGCCAGCAGTGAAGCGGAACAGGTCGGTGGAGCTTTCTTT
>.|TRBV27|TRBJ1-4|.
CASSSGINEKLFF
TGTGCCAGCAGTTCGGGTATTAATGAAAAACTGTTTTTT
>TRBD1|TRBV6-1|TRBJ1-5|.
CASSFSGGQPQHF
TGTGCCAGCAGCTTCTCAGGGGGTCAGCCCCAGCATTTT
>.|TRBV6-5|TRBJ2-3|.
CASSLPGKGTDTQYF
TGTGCCAGCAGTTTGCCGGGGAAAGGGACAGATACGCAGTATTTT
>TRBD2|TRBV6-5|TRBJ2-7|.
CASTGGSSYEQYF
TGTGCCAGCACAGGCGGGAGCTCCTACGAGCAGTACTTC
>.|TRBV5-1|TRBJ2-2|.
CASSFYYTGELFF
TGCGCCAGCAGCTTCTACTACACCGGGGAGCTGTTTTTT
>.|TRBV5-1|TRBJ2-3|.
CASSLVPGTDTQYF
TGCGCCAGCAGCTTGGTGCCAGGCACAGATACGCAGTATTTT
>.|TRBV7-9|TRBJ2-7|.
CASSAPGFLQYF
TGTGCCAGCAGCGCTCCAGGGTTCCTTCAGTACTTC
>.|TRBV28|TRBJ1-5|.
CASSIGGGSYQPQHF
TGTGCCAGCAGTATAGGAGGAGGGAGTTATCAGCCCCAGCATTTT
>.|TRBV5-6|TRBJ1-3|.
CASSGTDTSGNTIYF
TGTGCCAGCAGCGGAACGGACACCTCTGGAAACACCATATATTTT
>.|TRBV20-1|TRBJ1-2|.
CSARVGEGYTF
TGCAGTGCTAGAGTTGGGGAGGGCTACACCTTC
>.|TRBV28|TRBJ2-1|.
CASGGNEQFF
TGTGCCAGTGGGGGGAATGAGCAGTTCTTC
>.|TRBV10-3|TRBJ2-7|once
CAIRVGGSSYEQYF
TGTGCCATCAGGGTCGGGGGTAGCTCCTACGAGCAGTACTTC
>.|TRBV29-1|TRBJ1-2|.
CSVSMDSNYGYTF
TGCAGCGTTTCCATGGACAGTAACTATGGCTACACCTTC
>.|TRBV6-1|TRBJ1-2|.
CASREGRGAYGYTF
TGTGCCAGCAGGGAGGGGAGGGGGGCCTATGGCTACACCTTC
>.|TRBV27|TRBJ1-1|once
CASSLYPLGAASGTEAFF
TGTGCCAGCAGTTTATATCCCCTTGGGGCGGCTTCGGGCACTGAAGCTTTCTTT
>.|TRBV19|TRBJ2-3|few
CASSIGAGSVDTQYF
TGTGCCAGTAGTATAGGAGCAGGTTCGGTAGATACGCAGTATTTT
>.|TRBV30|TRBJ1-4|.
CARSASWGEKLFF
TGTGCGAGAAGTGCCTCTTGGGGCGAAAAACTGTTTTTT
>.|TRBV4-2|TRBJ2-5|.
CASSQEGSGARETQYF
TGTGCCAGCAGCCAAGAGGGTAGCGGTGCCCGAGAGACCCAGTACTTC
>TRBD1|TRBV7-2|TRBJ1-6|.
CASSLDNRGNSPLHF
TGTGCCAGCAGCTTAGATAACAGGGGCAATTCACCCCTCCACTTT
>TRBD2|TRBV2|TRBJ2-3|.
CASRLTSGGTDTQYF
TGTGCCAGCAGGCTGACTAGCGGGGGGACAGATACGCAGTATTTT
>TRBD2|TRBV25-1|TRBJ2-7|once
CASSETLAGRVEQYF
TGTGCCAGCAGTGAAACCCTAGCGGGACGGGTCGAGCAGTACTTC
>TRBD1|TRBV5-6|TRBJ2-7|.
CASSFGQGKYEQYF
TGTGCCAGCAGCTTCGGACAGGGGAAGTACGAGCAGTACTTC
>.|TRBV19|TRBJ1-1|.
CASSIGGGSVDTEAFF
TGTGCCAGTAGTATAGGTGGGGGGTCGGTGGATACTGAAGCTTTCTTT
>.|TRBV29-1|TRBJ2-3|.
CSVRRGTSTDTQYF
TGCAGCGTCCGCAGGGGTACTAGCACAGATACGCAGTATTTT
>.|TRBV7-6|TRBJ2-7|.
CASSLAGGATEQYF
TGTGCCAGCAGCTTAGCGGGCGGGGCGACCGAGCAGTACTTC
>.|TRBV27|TRBJ2-7|.
CASSLVRTDPEQYF
TGTGCCAGCAGTTTAGTGAGGACAGACCCTGAGCAGTACTTC
>.|TRBV19|TRBJ1-5|.
CASSITGSGQPQHF
TGTGCCAGTAGTATTACAGGGTCCGGACAGCCCCAGCATTTT
>TRBD1|TRBV19|TRBJ1-1|.
CASSGWTGSPNTEAFF
TGTGCCAGTAGTGGCTGGACAGGGTCCCCGAACACTGAAGCTTTCTTT
>TRBD1|TRBV28|TRBJ1-2|.
CASSLDGQGYYGYTF
TGTGCCAGCTCCTTGGACGGACAGGGATACTATGGCTACACCTTC
>TRBD1|TRBV11-2|TRBJ2-2|.
CASSLGTGHTGELFF
TGTGCCAGCAGCTTGGGGACAGGGCACACCGGGGAGCTGTTTTTT
>TRBD1|TRBV7-2|TRBJ2-7|.
CASSMGQVPYEQYF
TGTGCCAGCAGCATGGGACAGGTGCCCTACGAGCAGTACTTC
>TRBD1|TRBV6-1|TRBJ2-2|.
CASSDDRGRNGELFF
TGTGCCAGCAGTGACGACAGGGGGAGAAACGGGGAGCTGTTTTTT
>TRBD1|TRBV10-3|TRBJ2-6|once
CAISEPGQGAGGANVLTF
TGTGCCATCAGTGAACCGGGACAGGGGGCAGGAGGGGCCAACGTCCTGACTTTC
>.|TRBV11-1|TRBJ2-1|few
CASSSDNEQFF
TGTGCCAGCAGCTCAGACAATGAGCAGTTCTTC